These T cell receptor beta chains were read from a single sample in a study of blood T cell repertoires in COVID-19. Method: immunoSEQ multiplex PCR; TCRdb's copy keeps in-frame clones and lacks some. The sample has more than 80,000 clones; 70% to 80% are singletons. The material sequenced was peripheral blood. Receptors were obtained from a human donor with acute or convalescent COVID-19. The donor label of this sample is uncertain. Each CDR3 is given with its conserved first and last residue. The D gene is left open where the match is weak. Clone size is stated in some rows and not others, as once, few, many or a class when expanded.

>.|.|TRBV5-8|TRBJ1-5
CASSSDSGAFNQPQHF
TGTGCCAGCAGCTCGGACAGTGGGGCCTTCAATCAGCCCCAGCATTTT
>.|.|TRBV5-5|TRBJ2-7
CASSSTPTETYEQYF
TGTGCCAGCAGCTCAACCCCCACAGAAACCTACGAGCAGTACTTC
>.|.|TRBV19|TRBJ1-1
CASSARGSEAFF
TGTGCCAGTAGTGCCAGGGGTTCGGAAGCTTTCTTT
>.|.|TRBV2|TRBJ2-7
CASSPKGHGSRQYF
TGTGCCAGCAGTCCAAAGGGGCACGGCTCCAGGCAGTACTTC
>.|.|TRBV5-1|TRBJ2-7
CASSLRTAYEQYF
TGCGCCAGCAGCCTAAGGACAGCCTACGAGCAGTACTTC
>.|TRBD1|TRBV10-3|TRBJ1-6
CAISDRGSSPLHF
TGTGCCATCAGTGACAGGGGGAGCTCACCCCTCCACTTT
>.|.|TRBV2|TRBJ1-2
CASSQDKNYGYTF
TGTGCCAGCAGTCAAGACAAGAACTATGGCTACACCTTC
>many|.|TRBV18|TRBJ1-2
CASSPNNGGGYTF
TGTGCCAGCTCACCAAACAATGGTGGTGGCTACACCTTC
>.|.|TRBV5-8|TRBJ2-2
CASSTGQWTGELFF
TGTGCCAGCAGCACCGGACAGTGGACCGGGGAGCTGTTTTTT
>.|.|TRBV6-5|TRBJ1-3
CASSKHSGNTIYF
TGTGCCAGCAGTAAACACAGCGGAAACACCATATATTTT
>.|TRBD1|TRBV3-1/TRBV3-2|TRBJ1-2
CASSQGQGNVYGYTF
TGTGCCAGCAGCCAAGGACAGGGGAACGTCTATGGCTACACCTTC
>.|.|TRBV19|TRBJ2-2
CASSIIGLSTNTGELFF
TGTGCCAGTAGTATTATCGGACTGTCCACGAACACCGGGGAGCTGTTTTTT
>few|TRBD1|TRBV2|TRBJ1-6
CASTRRAPRQGENSPLHF
TGTGCCAGCACTCGAAGGGCCCCTCGACAGGGAGAGAATTCACCCCTCCACTTT
>few|.|TRBV5-1|TRBJ1-1
CASSSGTRNTEAFF
TGCGCCAGCAGCTCAGGAACACGGAACACTGAAGCTTTCTTT